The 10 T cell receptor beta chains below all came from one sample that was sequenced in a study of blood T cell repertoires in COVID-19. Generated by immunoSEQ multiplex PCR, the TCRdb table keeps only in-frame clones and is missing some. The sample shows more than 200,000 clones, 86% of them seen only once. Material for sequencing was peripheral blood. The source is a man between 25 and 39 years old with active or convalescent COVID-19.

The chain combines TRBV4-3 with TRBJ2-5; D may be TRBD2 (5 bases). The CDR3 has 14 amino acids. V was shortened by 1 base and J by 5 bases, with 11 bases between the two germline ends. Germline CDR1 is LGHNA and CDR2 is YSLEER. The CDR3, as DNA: TGCGCCAGCAGCCAAGTCGGAGGAGTGGAGACCCAGTACTTC. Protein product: CASSQVGGVETQYF.

In DNA, the CDR3 is TGTGCCAGCGAGGCTAGCGGGGTGACCGGGGAGCTGTTTTTT. Amino acids: CASEASGVTGELFF. V gene TRBV2 combines with J gene TRBJ2-2; 9 positions match TRBD2. V dropped 8 bases and J dropped 5; count of bases not matched to a gene: 6. The CDR3 totals 14 residues. CDR1 and CDR2 from the germline V gene are SNHLY and FYNNEI.

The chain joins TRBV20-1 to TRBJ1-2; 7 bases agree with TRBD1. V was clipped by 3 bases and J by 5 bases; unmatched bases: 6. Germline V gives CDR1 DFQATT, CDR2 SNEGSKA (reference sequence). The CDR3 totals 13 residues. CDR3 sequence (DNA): TGCAGTGCTAGTACCCAGGGGGAATATGGCTACACCTTC. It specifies CSASTQGEYGYTF.

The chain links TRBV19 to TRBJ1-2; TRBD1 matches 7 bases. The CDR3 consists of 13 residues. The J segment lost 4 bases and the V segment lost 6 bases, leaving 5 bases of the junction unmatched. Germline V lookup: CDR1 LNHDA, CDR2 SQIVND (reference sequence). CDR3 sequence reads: CASRPGQIYGYTF. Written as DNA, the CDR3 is TGTGCCAGTAGACCGGGACAGATCTATGGCTACACCTTC. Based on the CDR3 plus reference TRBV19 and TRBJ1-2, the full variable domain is DGGITQSPKYLFRKEGQNVTLSCEQNLNHDAMYWYRQDPGQGLRLIYYSQIVNDFQKGDIAEGYSVSREKKESFPLTVTSAQKNPTAFYLCASRPGQIYGYTFGSGTRLTVV.

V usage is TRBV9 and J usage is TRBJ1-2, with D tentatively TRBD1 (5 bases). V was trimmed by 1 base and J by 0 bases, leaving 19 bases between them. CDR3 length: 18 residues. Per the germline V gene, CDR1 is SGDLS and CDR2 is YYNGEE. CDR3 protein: CASSVHRDLYSSNYGYTF. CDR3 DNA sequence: TGTGCCAGCAGCGTACACCGGGACTTATATAGCTCTAACTATGGCTACACCTTC.

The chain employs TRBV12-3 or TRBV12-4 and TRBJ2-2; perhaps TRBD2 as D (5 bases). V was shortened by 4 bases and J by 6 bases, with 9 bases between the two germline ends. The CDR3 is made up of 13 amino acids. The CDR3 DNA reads TGTGCCAGCAGTTCGCTCGGGGCCGGGGAGCTGTTTTTT. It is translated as CASSSLGAGELFF.

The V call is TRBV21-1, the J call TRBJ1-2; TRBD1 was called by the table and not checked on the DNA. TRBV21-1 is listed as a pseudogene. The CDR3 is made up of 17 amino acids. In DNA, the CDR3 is TGTGCCAGCAGCGATTACAGGGCTCCTTACCCCTTCTATGGCTACACCTTC. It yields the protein CASSDYRAPYPFYGYTF.

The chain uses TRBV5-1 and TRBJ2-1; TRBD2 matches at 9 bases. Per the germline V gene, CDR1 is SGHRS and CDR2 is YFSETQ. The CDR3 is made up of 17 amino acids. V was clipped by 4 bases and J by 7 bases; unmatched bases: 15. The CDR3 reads CASSDIAGDLVGNEQFF. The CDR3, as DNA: TGCGCCAGCAGCGATATAGCGGGGGACCTGGTGGGAAATGAGCAGTTCTTC.

Here the CDR3 DNA reads TGTGCCAGCAGGGGGGACAGGGAAAACTATGGCTACACCTTC. Translation gives CASRGDRENYGYTF. The chain has TRBV6-5 and TRBJ1-2; 9 bases are shared with TRBD1. This CDR3 spans 14 amino acids. Germline CDR1 is MNHEY and CDR2 is SVGAGI. V lost 6 bases to trimming and J lost 2 bases; unmatched junction nucleotides: 4.

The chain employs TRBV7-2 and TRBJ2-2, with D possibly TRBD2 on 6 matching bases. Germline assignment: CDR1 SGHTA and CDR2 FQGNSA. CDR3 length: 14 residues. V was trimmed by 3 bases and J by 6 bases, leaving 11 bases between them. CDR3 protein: CASSLTGSPGELFF. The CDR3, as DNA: TGTGCCAGCAGCTTGACCGGGAGTCCCGGGGAGCTGTTTTTT.